This T cell receptor beta chain was profiled in a study of blood T cell repertoires in COVID-19. The wider study: The United States, Italy and Spain were the sources of the acute and convalescent COVID-19 samples. T cells, B-cell-depleted T cells, or PBMCs provided the cDNA or gDNA that served as material.

Germline-derived CDR1 and CDR2 are SNHLY and FYNNEI. J lost 7 bases, V lost 7 bases, and 12 bases had no gene match. The CDR3 is made up of 15 amino acids. Repertoires were generated with immunoSEQ multiplex PCR, while TCRdb's copy carries only in-frame clones and drops some. The repertoire holds fewer than 150,000 clones, with around 80% as singletons. This TCR was sampled from a human donor in a cohort sampled during active COVID-19. Specimen: peripheral blood. The V call is TRBV2, the J call TRBJ1-5, with TRBD1 matching 8 bases. The CDR3 DNA sequence: TGTGCCAGCAACTTCCAGGGGGCGCAGGGACAGCCCCAGCATTTT. As protein: CASNFQGAQGQPQHF.